Sequencing of this TCR beta chain was carried out in a study of blood T cells in healthy people across ages. Study results and limitations: Diversity estimated from one million T cells was considered an underestimate.

As regards this clonotype: What it binds is unknown.

Germline CDR1 reads SNHLY; CDR2 reads FYNNEI. The CDR3 totals 15 residues. V shed 6 bases and J 2 bases; nucleotides not matched to a gene: 8. The authors ran a second PCR of about 7 to 12 cycles using a sample-barcoded 5' primer and a J-beta primer mix. TCRdb re-called the 5' RACE reads with MiXCR, one entry per CDR3 protein. This sample has more than 750,000 distinct CDR3 sequences, with 25% to 35% found just once. This sample also belongs to another study, concerning T cells of mothers and their children.

Sequencing used blood. This receptor was taken from a woman aged 40-49 years in good health. The chain combines TRBV2 with TRBJ2-7, with 9 bases aligning to TRBD2. The CDR3: CASRHIAGAPYEQYF. CDR3 nucleotides: TGTGCCAGCAGACATATAGCGGGGGCCCCCTACGAGCAGTACTTC.